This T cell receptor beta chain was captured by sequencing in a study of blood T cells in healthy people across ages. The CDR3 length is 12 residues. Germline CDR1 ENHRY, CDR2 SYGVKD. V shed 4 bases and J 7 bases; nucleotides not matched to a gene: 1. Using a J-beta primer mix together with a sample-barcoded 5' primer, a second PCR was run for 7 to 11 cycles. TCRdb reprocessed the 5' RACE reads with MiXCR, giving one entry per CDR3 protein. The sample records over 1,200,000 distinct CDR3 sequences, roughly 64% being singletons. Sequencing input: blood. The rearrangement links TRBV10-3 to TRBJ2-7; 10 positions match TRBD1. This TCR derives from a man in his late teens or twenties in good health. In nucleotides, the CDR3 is TGTGCCATCAGTGCGGGACAGGGGGAGCAGTACTTC. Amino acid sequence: CAISAGQGEQYF.